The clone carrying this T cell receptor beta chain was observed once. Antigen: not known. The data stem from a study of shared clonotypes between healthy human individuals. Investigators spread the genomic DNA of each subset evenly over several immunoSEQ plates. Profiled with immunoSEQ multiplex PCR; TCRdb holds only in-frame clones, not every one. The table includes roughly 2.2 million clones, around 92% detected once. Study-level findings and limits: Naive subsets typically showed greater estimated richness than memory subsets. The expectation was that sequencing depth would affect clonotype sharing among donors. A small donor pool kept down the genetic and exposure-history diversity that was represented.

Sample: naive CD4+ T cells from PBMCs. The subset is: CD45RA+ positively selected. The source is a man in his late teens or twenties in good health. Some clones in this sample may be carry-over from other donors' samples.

The CDR3 bases are TGTGCCAGCTCACCACCGGGGGCAGGGCCCTACAATGAGCAGTTCTTC. Amino acids: CASSPPGAGPYNEQFF. The chain combines TRBV18 with TRBJ2-1, with D possibly being TRBD1 (6 bases). The CDR3 covers 16 residues. The germline V gene encodes CDR1 KGHSH and CDR2 LQKENI. V shed 0 bases and J shed 2 bases, with 11 bases lying between them.